A single sample is the source of the 17 T cell receptor beta chains below, sequenced in a study of T cell responses to AZD1222 COVID-19 vaccine. Method: immunoSEQ multiplex PCR; TCRdb's copy keeps in-frame clones and lacks some. Here the sample spans 100,000 to 140,000 clones, around nine tenths being singletons. The sequencing here drew on peripheral blood, taken 28 days after the second AZD1222 dose. These receptors were collected from an adult who received the AZD1222 COVID-19 vaccine.

The gene calls are TRBV5-1 and TRBJ2-3; the match to TRBD2 covers 10 bases. CDR3 length equals 18 residues. From germline, CDR1 is SGHRS and CDR2 YFSETQ. V dropped 3 bases and J dropped 3; count of bases not matched to a gene: 13. CDR3: CASSWGSSGSGGTDTQYF. CDR3 DNA sequence: TGCGCCAGCAGCTGGGGGTCTAGCGGGAGTGGAGGAACAGATACGCAGTATTTT.

J is TRBJ1-1 and V is TRBV29-1; D ambiguous. Germline-derived CDR1 and CDR2 are SQVTM and ANQGSEA. V was shortened by 7 bases and J by 11 bases, with 17 bases between the two germline ends. This CDR3 has 11 residues. The CDR3 coding sequence is TGCAGCGCTCGGACCGCCGACCCCGCTTTCTTT. Amino acids: CSARTADPAFF.

This clone occurred once. This CDR3 is CASSIGLLDEQYF. The CDR3 nucleotides read TGTGCCAGTAGTATCGGGCTTTTGGACGAGCAGTACTTC. V is TRBV19 and J is TRBJ2-7, with D uncertain. From germline, CDR1 is LNHDA and CDR2 SQIVND (reference sequence). Trimming left V 3 bases short and J 5 bases short, with 11 bases between. The CDR3 runs 13 residues.

This clone has just a few counts. Here the CDR3 reads CASSLDLPEKLFF. CDR3 coding DNA: TGTGCCAGCAGTTTAGACCTACCTGAAAAACTGTTTTTT. This chain links TRBV12-3 or TRBV12-4 with TRBJ1-4; no definite D call. CDR3 length: 13 residues. Trimming cost V 1 base and J 7 bases, with 7 bases left between them.

The rearrangement uses TRBV12-3 or TRBV12-4 and TRBJ1-2; TRBD1 might be the D (5 bases). This CDR3 has 13 amino acids. Trimming shortened V by 3 bases and J by 8 bases, and 13 bases separated the two germline ends. The CDR3 bases are TGTGCCAGCAGTTTGCTGCAGGGAGTGGGCTACACCTTC. Translated, it gives CASSLLQGVGYTF.

The chain combines TRBV11-2 with TRBJ2-5; D ambiguous. The CDR3 contains 12 residues. In germline, CDR1 is SGHAT, CDR2 FQNNGV. Trimming stripped 6 bases from V and 5 bases from J, with 10 bases between. The CDR3 region is CASSSPWETQYF. CDR3 nucleotides: TGTGCCAGCAGTTCGCCGTGGGAGACCCAGTACTTC. The full variable domain, in which reference TRBV11-2 and TRBJ2-5 provide the parts outside the CDR3, is EAGVAQSPRYKIIEKRQSVAFWCNPISGHATLYWYQQILGQGPKLLIQFQNNGVVDDSQLPKDRFSAERLKGVDSTLKIQPAKLEDSAVYLCASSSPWETQYFGPGTRLLVL.

The rearrangement links TRBV30 to TRBJ1-4; no firm D call. CDR1 and CDR2 (germline): GTSNPN, SVGIG (reference sequence). The V gene lost 0 bases and the J gene lost 8 bases, with 16 bases spanning the gap. The CDR3 totals 15 residues. CDR3: CAWSVLGYAREKLFF. The CDR3 region has the DNA TGTGCCTGGAGTGTGCTTGGCTATGCACGGGAAAAACTGTTTTTT.

V is TRBV19 and J is TRBJ2-2, with D maybe TRBD2 (5 bases). Per germline, CDR1 LNHDA and CDR2 SQIVND (reference sequence). The CDR3 is 14 amino acids. Trimming took off 5 bases at V and 5 bases at J, with 12 bases between the two ends. In DNA form, the CDR3 reads TGTGCCAGTAGTCGGTTCGCGGGTACCGGGGAGCTGTTTTTT. Protein sequence: CASSRFAGTGELFF.

This chain uses TRBV30 with TRBJ2-7; D could derive from TRBD1 or TRBD2 (5 bases each). V lost 0 bases, J lost 4 bases, and 16 bases lay in between. Germline V gene lookup returns CDR1 GTSNPN and CDR2 SVGIG (reference sequence). The CDR3 totals 15 residues. The CDR3 reads CAWSVRGAGVYEQYF. The CDR3 bases are TGTGCCTGGAGTGTAAGGGGAGCAGGTGTGTACGAGCAGTACTTC.

The V gene is TRBV28, the J gene TRBJ2-7, with TRBD1 identical over 10 bases. The V gene's germline CDR1 is MDHEN and CDR2 SYDVKM. This CDR3 is built from 15 residues. With V trimmed by 4 bases and J by 2 bases, 5 bases remained unmatched. The CDR3 nucleotides read TGTGCCAGCAGTTCCGCCGGGACAGGGGCCTACGAGCAGTACTTC. This codes for CASSSAGTGAYEQYF.

V and J are TRBV5-1 and TRBJ2-7, with D possibly being TRBD1 (7 bases). This CDR3 region has 14 residues. The ends were cut back, 4 bases at V and 5 bases at J, with 16 bases in the middle. Germline values: CDR1 SGHRS, CDR2 YFSETQ. The CDR3 loop reads CASSKATGRNEQYF. The CDR3 region has the DNA TGCGCCAGCAGCAAAGCGACAGGGAGGAACGAGCAGTACTTC. The full variable domain, with the rest looked up from reference TRBV5-1 and TRBJ2-7, is KAGVTQTPRYLIKTRGQQVTLSCSPISGHRSVSWYQQTPGQGLQFLFEYFSETQRNKGNFPGRFSGRQFSNSRSEMNVSTLELGDSALYLCASSKATGRNEQYFGPGTRLTVT.

The genes are TRBV5-8 and TRBJ2-5; the match to TRBD1 covers 10 bases. Per germline, CDR1 SGHTS and CDR2 YDEGEE. The CDR3 sequence is 14 residues long. The J segment lost 5 bases and the V segment lost 4 bases, leaving 5 bases of the junction unmatched. The CDR3 region has the DNA TGTGCCAGCAGCACCCGGACAGGGGGGGAGACCCAGTACTTC. Amino acid sequence: CASSTRTGGETQYF.

V usage is TRBV6-2 or TRBV6-3 and J usage is TRBJ2-7, with D tentatively TRBD1 or TRBD2 (5 bases each). Germline V gene lookup returns CDR1 MNHEY and CDR2 SVGEGT. The CDR3 loop spans 13 amino acids. V dropped 2 bases and J dropped 5 bases, with 10 bases sitting between them. DNA of the CDR3: TGTGCCAGCAGTTACGGGGGTATTAACGAGCAGTACTTC. Its protein is CASSYGGINEQYF.

The chain is built from TRBV5-1 and TRBJ2-3; D remains ambiguous. The germline V gene has CDR1 SGHRS and CDR2 YFSETQ. V shed 1 base and J shed 0 bases, with 9 bases lying between them. This CDR3 has 15 residues. The CDR3: CASSLQTKSTDTQYF. DNA of the CDR3: TGCGCCAGCAGCTTGCAGACAAAAAGCACAGATACGCAGTATTTT.

The chain uses TRBV14 and TRBJ2-1; 10 bases match TRBD2. The germline gives CDR1 SGHDN, CDR2 FVKESK. The CDR3 length is 16 residues. The V segment lost 4 bases and the J segment 3 bases; nucleotides outside the gene matches: 6. CDR3 sequence reads: CASSPLAGAFYNEQFF. The DNA for the CDR3 is TGTGCCAGCAGCCCCCTAGCGGGGGCCTTCTACAATGAGCAGTTCTTC. Variable domain in full (rest from reference TRBV14 and TRBJ2-1): EAGVTQFPSHSVIEKGQTVTLRCDPISGHDNLYWYRRVMGKEIKFLLHFVKESKQDESGMPNNRFLAERTGGTYSTLKVQPAELEDSGVYFCASSPLAGAFYNEQFFGPGTRLTVL.

The chain uses TRBV5-1 and TRBJ1-6; tentative D call: TRBD1 (5 bases). This CDR3 comprises 16 residues. Germline V gives CDR1 SGHRS, CDR2 YFSETQ. Between the trimmed V and J ends, which lost 4 bases and 9 bases, there was a span of 20 bases. In DNA form, the CDR3 reads TGCGCCAGCAGCGGGGGAATAAATATTGGTGGTTCACCCCTCCACTTT. Its protein product is CASSGGINIGGSPLHF.

As DNA, the CDR3 is TGTGCCAGCAGCCCTGAATGGACTAGCGGGGCTGGGGAGCTGTTTTTT. Translated, it gives CASSPEWTSGAGELFF. This sequence joins TRBV13 and TRBJ2-2; 12 nucleotides line up with TRBD2. The germline V gene has CDR1 PRHDT and CDR2 FYEKMQ (reference sequence). V gave up 5 bases and J gave up 8 bases; unmatched junction bases: 9. This CDR3 comprises 16 residues.